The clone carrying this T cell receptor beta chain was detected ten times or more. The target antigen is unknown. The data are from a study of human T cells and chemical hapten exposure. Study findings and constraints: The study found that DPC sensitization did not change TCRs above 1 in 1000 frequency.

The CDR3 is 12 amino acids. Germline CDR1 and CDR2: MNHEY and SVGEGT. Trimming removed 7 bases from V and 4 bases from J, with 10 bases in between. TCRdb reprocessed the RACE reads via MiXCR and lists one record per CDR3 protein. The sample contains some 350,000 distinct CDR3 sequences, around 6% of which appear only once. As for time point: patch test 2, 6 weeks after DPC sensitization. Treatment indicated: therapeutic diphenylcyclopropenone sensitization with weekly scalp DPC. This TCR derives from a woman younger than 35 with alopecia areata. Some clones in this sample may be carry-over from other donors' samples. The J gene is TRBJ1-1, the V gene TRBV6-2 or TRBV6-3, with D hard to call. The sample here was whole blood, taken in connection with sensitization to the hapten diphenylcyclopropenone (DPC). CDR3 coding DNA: TGTGCCAGCACCACAATGGGCACTGAAGCTTTCTTT. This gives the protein CASTTMGTEAFF.